These 9 T cell receptor beta chains originate from one sample sequenced in a study of blood T cell repertoires in COVID-19. TCRdb keeps only in-frame clones here, not all; method: immunoSEQ multiplex PCR. Of approximately 130,000 clones in the sample, over 70% were seen once. The specimen sequenced was peripheral blood. The receptor source for this set is an elderly man with acute or convalescent COVID-19.

The chain links TRBV11-2 to TRBJ2-1; 9 positions agree with TRBD1. Germline V gene sequence: CDR1 SGHAT, CDR2 FQNNGV. CDR3 size: 16 residues. Trimming took 2 bases from V and 4 from J; bases not matched to a gene: 6. CDR3 DNA sequence: TGTGCCAGCAGCTTATCCAGGACAGGGGCATACAATGAGCAGTTCTTC. It translates to CASSLSRTGAYNEQFF.

This clone has only one observation. The rearrangement uses TRBV7-2 and TRBJ2-7; D is undetermined. This CDR3 has 14 residues. Germline V CDR1 and CDR2: SGHTA, FQGNSA. V gave up 5 bases and J gave up 3 bases, with 14 bases separating them. The CDR3 reads CASSVDGLNYEQYF. CDR3 DNA: TGTGCCAGCAGCGTCGATGGCCTGAACTACGAGCAGTACTTC.

The V call is TRBV5-1, the J call TRBJ2-5; TRBD2 might be the D (7 bases). The CDR3 extends over 13 amino acids. Trimming cost V 2 bases and J 5 bases, with 10 bases left between them. Germline CDR1 reads SGHRS; CDR2 reads YFSETQ. The CDR3 here is CASSLGGEETQYF. CDR3 nucleotides: TGCGCCAGCAGCTTAGGGGGGGAGGAGACCCAGTACTTC.

V gene TRBV7-9 combines with J gene TRBJ2-7, with D possibly TRBD2 on 6 matching bases. Germline CDR1 SEHNR, CDR2 FQNEAQ (reference sequence). Trimming took 6 bases from V and 6 from J, leaving 15 bases between them. CDR3 size: 13 residues. This CDR3 reads CASRTSRGTEQYF. For the CDR3, the DNA is TGTGCCAGCAGAACCTCCCGGGGGACCGAGCAGTACTTC. The whole variable domain, remainder taken from reference TRBV7-9 and TRBJ2-7, is DTGVSQNPRHKITKRGQNVTFRCDPISEHNRLYWYRQTLGQGPEFLTYFQNEAQLEKSRLLSDRFSAERPKGSFSTLEIQRTEQGDSAMYLCASRTSRGTEQYFGPGTRLTVT.

The V gene is TRBV4-1, the J gene TRBJ2-2; 12 nucleotides agree with TRBD1. The J segment lost 7 bases and the V segment lost 0 bases, leaving 9 bases of the junction unmatched. The V gene's germline CDR1 is MGHRA and CDR2 YSYEKL. The CDR3 is made up of 18 amino acids. CDR3 sequence: CASSQDVAGTGGGGELFF. The CDR3 DNA sequence: TGCGCCAGCAGCCAAGACGTAGCTGGGACAGGGGGCGGCGGGGAGCTGTTTTTT.

CDR3 DNA: TGCAGCGGGGGGACAGGGGTGGACGGCTACACCTTC. Protein sequence: CSGGTGVDGYTF. The chain employs TRBV29-1 and TRBJ1-2; 10 nucleotides align to TRBD1. This CDR3 region has 12 residues. V was clipped by 7 bases and J by 8 bases; unmatched bases: 7. Germline CDR1 SQVTM, CDR2 ANQGSEA.

This sequence joins TRBV7-2 and TRBJ2-5; 8 nucleotides match TRBD2. With 2 bases clipped from V and 4 bases from J, the junction kept 9 bases outside the gene matches. This CDR3 spans 16 amino acids. In germline, CDR1 is SGHTA, CDR2 FQGNSA. The DNA for the CDR3 is TGTGCCAGCAGCTTATTGAAACTAGCGGCGGGAGAGACCCAGTACTTC. It codes for CASSLLKLAAGETQYF.

The chain joins TRBV3-1 (or the pseudogene TRBV3-2) to TRBJ2-1, with 8 bases matching TRBD1. This CDR3 region has 14 residues. CDR1 is LGHDT, CDR2 YNNKEL, per germline (reference sequence). V was pared by 4 bases and J by 8 bases, with 7 bases of the junction left unmatched. The CDR3 region has the DNA TGTGCCAGCAGCCGTAGGACAGGGCTCGATGAGCAGTTCTTC. Its translation: CASSRRTGLDEQFF.

This clone has at least ten counts. The CDR3 sequence: CASSQALRNEKLFF. As DNA, the CDR3 is TGTGCCAGCAGCCAAGCCCTGAGGAACGAAAAACTGTTTTTT. V is TRBV3-1 (or the pseudogene TRBV3-2) and J is TRBJ1-4, with D unresolved. The V and J ends lost 1 base and 8 bases respectively, with 11 bases between them. Per the germline V gene, CDR1 is LGHDT and CDR2 is YNNKEL (reference sequence). The CDR3 consists of 14 residues.